This TCR beta chain is from a study of T cell responses to AZD1222 COVID-19 vaccine. The study's findings and limits: Nearly half of the spike-specific TCRs reportedly recognize variant regions that carry no mutations.

Trimming shortened V by 8 bases and J by 6 bases, and 13 bases separated the two germline ends. In germline, CDR1 is LGHDT, CDR2 YNNKEL (reference sequence). The CDR3 totals 12 residues. With regard to this clone: Its antigen is still unknown.

Measured with immunoSEQ multiplex PCR; TCRdb has only the in-frame clones, and not every one. The table includes 150,000 to 170,000 clones, roughly nine tenths detected once. The sample here was peripheral blood, taken on day 0 of MenACWY control vaccination. This receptor was obtained from an adult in good health. The V and J genes are TRBV3-1 (or the pseudogene TRBV3-2) and TRBJ1-2, with D tentatively TRBD1 (5 bases). CDR3 residues: CASSGALHGYTF. CDR3 bases: TGTGCCAGCTCCGGGGCGCTGCATGGCTACACCTTC.